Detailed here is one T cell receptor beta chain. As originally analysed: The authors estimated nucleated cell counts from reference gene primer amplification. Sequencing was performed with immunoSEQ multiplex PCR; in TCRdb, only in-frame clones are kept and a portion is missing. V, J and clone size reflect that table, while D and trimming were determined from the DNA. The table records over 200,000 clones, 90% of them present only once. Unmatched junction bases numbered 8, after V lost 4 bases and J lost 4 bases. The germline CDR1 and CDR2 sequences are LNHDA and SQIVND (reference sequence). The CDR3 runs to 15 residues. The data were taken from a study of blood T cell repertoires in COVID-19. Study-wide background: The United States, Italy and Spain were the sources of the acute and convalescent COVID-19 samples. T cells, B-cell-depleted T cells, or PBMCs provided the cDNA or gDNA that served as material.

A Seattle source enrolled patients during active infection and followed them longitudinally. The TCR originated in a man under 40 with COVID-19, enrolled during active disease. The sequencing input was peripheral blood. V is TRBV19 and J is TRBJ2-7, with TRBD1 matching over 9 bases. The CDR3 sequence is CASSTRDRARYEQYF. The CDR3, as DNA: TGTGCCAGTAGTACAAGGGACAGGGCTCGGTACGAGCAGTACTTC.